This is a list of T cell receptor beta chains from one sample in a study of blood T cell repertoires in COVID-19. TCRdb keeps only in-frame clones here, not all; method: immunoSEQ multiplex PCR. The data contain 57,000 or so clones, 65% to 85% of them seen just once; the ten biggest clones take up roughly 18%. Sequencing was done on a sample of peripheral blood. Receptors were obtained from a man between 65 and 80 years old with active COVID-19. CDR3s include the opening cysteine and the closing phenylalanine or tryptophan. Each record gives: D gene, V gene, J gene, clone size, CDR3 protein, CDR3 DNA. A D gene is named only where the DNA matches it firmly. Clone size appears in some rows only: once, few, many, or a class for an expanded clone.

D gene: -
V gene: TRBV5-6
J gene: TRBJ2-3
clone size: -
CDR3 protein: CASSLYRRADTQYF
CDR3 DNA: TGTGCCAGCAGCTTATACCGACGGGCAGATACGCAGTATTTT

D gene: TRBD1
V gene: TRBV5-6
J gene: TRBJ1-2
clone size: few
CDR3 protein: CASSSGQEGYTF
CDR3 DNA: TGTGCCAGCAGCTCAGGACAGGAGGGCTACACCTTC

D gene: TRBD1
V gene: TRBV18
J gene: TRBJ1-5
clone size: few
CDR3 protein: CASSSREQGNQPQHF
CDR3 DNA: TGTGCCAGCTCATCCCGGGAACAGGGGAATCAGCCCCAGCATTTT

D gene: -
V gene: TRBV29-1
J gene: TRBJ2-3
clone size: -
CDR3 protein: CSVEWDSTDTQYF
CDR3 DNA: TGCAGCGTTGAATGGGACTCCACAGATACGCAGTATTTT

D gene: -
V gene: TRBV7-6
J gene: TRBJ1-2
clone size: -
CDR3 protein: CASSLGVGPRGGYTF
CDR3 DNA: TGTGCCAGCAGCTTAGGGGTGGGCCCCCGGGGTGGCTACACCTTC

D gene: -
V gene: TRBV7-2
J gene: TRBJ2-7
clone size: -
CDR3 protein: CASSLALFYEQYF
CDR3 DNA: TGTGCCAGCAGCTTAGCATTATTCTACGAGCAGTACTTC

D gene: -
V gene: TRBV24-1
J gene: TRBJ2-2
clone size: -
CDR3 protein: CATMGGTGELFF
CDR3 DNA: TGTGCCACCATGGGGGGCACCGGGGAGCTGTTTTTT

D gene: -
V gene: TRBV5-4
J gene: TRBJ2-5
clone size: once
CDR3 protein: CASSLNRGKETQYF
CDR3 DNA: TGTGCCAGCAGCCTAAACCGGGGAAAAGAGACCCAGTACTTC

D gene: TRBD1
V gene: TRBV2
J gene: TRBJ2-7
clone size: -
CDR3 protein: CASSNRDRGSYEQYF
CDR3 DNA: TGTGCCAGCAGTAACCGGGACAGGGGGTCTTACGAGCAGTACTTC

D gene: TRBD2
V gene: TRBV18
J gene: TRBJ2-3
clone size: -
CDR3 protein: CASSPPMGTSGSLTSTDTQYF
CDR3 DNA: TGTGCCAGCTCACCACCGATGGGAACTAGCGGGAGCCTTACTAGCACAGATACGCAGTATTTT

D gene: -
V gene: TRBV7-2
J gene: TRBJ1-1
clone size: -
CDR3 protein: CASRVSATASEAFF
CDR3 DNA: TGTGCCAGCAGAGTGTCCGCTACAGCTTCTGAAGCTTTCTTT

D gene: -
V gene: TRBV18
J gene: TRBJ1-2
clone size: -
CDR3 protein: CASSPEITGPYGYTF
CDR3 DNA: TGTGCCAGCTCACCCGAAATAACAGGACCCTATGGCTACACCTTC

D gene: -
V gene: TRBV30
J gene: TRBJ2-1
clone size: -
CDR3 protein: CAWSEAGPPYNEQFF
CDR3 DNA: TGTGCCTGGAGTGAGGCGGGCCCACCCTACAATGAGCAGTTCTTC

D gene: -
V gene: TRBV7-2
J gene: TRBJ2-6
clone size: -
CDR3 protein: CASSLGPGANVLTF
CDR3 DNA: TGTGCCAGCAGCCTGGGGCCTGGGGCCAACGTCCTGACTTTC

D gene: TRBD1
V gene: TRBV7-2
J gene: TRBJ1-6
clone size: -
CDR3 protein: CASSSAGGVGSPLHF
CDR3 DNA: TGTGCCAGCAGCTCCGCAGGGGGCGTAGGGTCACCCCTCCACTTT

D gene: -
V gene: TRBV3-1/TRBV3-2
J gene: TRBJ2-3
clone size: -
CDR3 protein: CASSLSAGSVDGTDTQYF
CDR3 DNA: TGTGCCAGCAGCCTGTCGGCGGGAAGCGTCGACGGAACAGATACGCAGTATTTT

D gene: -
V gene: TRBV5-1
J gene: TRBJ1-5
clone size: -
CDR3 protein: CASSLTGSNQPQHF
CDR3 DNA: TGCGCCAGCAGCCTAACAGGAAGCAATCAGCCCCAGCATTTT

D gene: TRBD1
V gene: TRBV19
J gene: TRBJ2-6
clone size: -
CDR3 protein: CASRQGAHGANVLTF
CDR3 DNA: TGTGCCAGTAGACAGGGGGCACATGGGGCCAACGTCCTGACTTTC

D gene: TRBD2
V gene: TRBV5-1
J gene: TRBJ2-1
clone size: -
CDR3 protein: CASSLGLAGTNEQFF
CDR3 DNA: TGCGCCAGCAGCTTGGGGCTAGCGGGGACAAATGAGCAGTTCTTC

D gene: TRBD1
V gene: TRBV3-1/TRBV3-2
J gene: TRBJ2-5
clone size: -
CDR3 protein: CASSTTLRGLEETQYF
CDR3 DNA: TGTGCCAGCAGCACCACACTCAGGGGGCTGGAAGAGACCCAGTACTTC

D gene: -
V gene: TRBV5-1
J gene: TRBJ2-3
clone size: -
CDR3 protein: CASSLDSSQSTDTQYF
CDR3 DNA: TGCGCCAGCAGCTTGGATTCTAGCCAGAGCACAGATACGCAGTATTTT

D gene: TRBD2
V gene: TRBV7-2
J gene: TRBJ2-1
clone size: -
CDR3 protein: CASSFRLAGYNEQFF
CDR3 DNA: TGTGCCAGCAGCTTCCGACTAGCGGGATACAATGAGCAGTTCTTC

D gene: TRBD1
V gene: TRBV11-1
J gene: TRBJ1-1
clone size: -
CDR3 protein: CASRDRGRNTEAFF
CDR3 DNA: TGTGCCAGCAGGGACAGGGGGCGGAACACTGAAGCTTTCTTT

D gene: -
V gene: TRBV27
J gene: TRBJ2-5
clone size: -
CDR3 protein: CASSTGSGETQYF
CDR3 DNA: TGTGCCAGCAGTACCGGCTCAGGGGAGACCCAGTACTTC

D gene: -
V gene: TRBV7-3
J gene: TRBJ2-3
clone size: few
CDR3 protein: CASSPQGSSTDTQYF
CDR3 DNA: TGTGCCAGCAGCCCACAGGGTAGCTCCACAGATACGCAGTATTTT

D gene: -
V gene: TRBV18
J gene: TRBJ2-3
clone size: once
CDR3 protein: CASSRSAGGTATYTQYF
CDR3 DNA: TGTGCCAGCTCACGATCTGCAGGCGGGACGGCCACGTATACGCAGTATTTT

D gene: -
V gene: TRBV6-5
J gene: TRBJ2-3
clone size: -
CDR3 protein: CASSYRGSFTDTQYF
CDR3 DNA: TGTGCCAGCAGTTACAGGGGCAGCTTCACAGATACGCAGTATTTT

D gene: TRBD1
V gene: TRBV6-5
J gene: TRBJ2-1
clone size: -
CDR3 protein: CASSYWTGGQVEQFF
CDR3 DNA: TGTGCCAGCAGTTACTGGACAGGGGGGCAAGTGGAGCAGTTCTTC

D gene: TRBD2
V gene: TRBV9
J gene: TRBJ2-1
clone size: -
CDR3 protein: CASSVGTSENNEQFF
CDR3 DNA: TGTGCCAGCAGCGTAGGTACTAGCGAGAACAATGAGCAGTTCTTC

D gene: TRBD1
V gene: TRBV18
J gene: TRBJ2-3
clone size: -
CDR3 protein: CASSHTDREADTQYF
CDR3 DNA: TGTGCCAGCTCACATACGGACAGGGAGGCAGATACGCAGTATTTT

D gene: -
V gene: TRBV6-2/TRBV6-3
J gene: TRBJ2-2
clone size: once
CDR3 protein: CASSITGSANTGELFF
CDR3 DNA: TGTGCCAGCAGCATAACCGGGAGTGCGAACACCGGGGAGCTGTTTTTT

D gene: -
V gene: TRBV27
J gene: TRBJ2-1
clone size: -
CDR3 protein: CATMFRGPIGNEQFF
CDR3 DNA: TGTGCCACCATGTTCAGGGGCCCGATAGGTAATGAGCAGTTCTTC

D gene: TRBD1
V gene: TRBV6-5
J gene: TRBJ1-5
clone size: -
CDR3 protein: CASSRTGVRSQPQHF
CDR3 DNA: TGTGCCAGCAGCAGGACAGGGGTGAGAAGTCAGCCCCAGCATTTT

D gene: -
V gene: TRBV10-3
J gene: TRBJ1-1
clone size: once
CDR3 protein: CAISEYQGGNTEAFF
CDR3 DNA: TGTGCCATCAGTGAGTATCAGGGAGGAAACACTGAAGCTTTCTTT

D gene: -
V gene: TRBV12-3/TRBV12-4
J gene: TRBJ2-1
clone size: -
CDR3 protein: CASSLTEPDEQFF
CDR3 DNA: TGTGCCAGCAGTTTGACAGAGCCCGATGAGCAGTTCTTC

D gene: TRBD2
V gene: TRBV9
J gene: TRBJ2-1
clone size: -
CDR3 protein: CASSGLAGVNNEQFF
CDR3 DNA: TGTGCCAGCAGCGGGCTAGCGGGAGTCAACAATGAGCAGTTCTTC

D gene: -
V gene: TRBV7-9
J gene: TRBJ2-1
clone size: -
CDR3 protein: CASSSLGSKYNEQFF
CDR3 DNA: TGTGCCAGCAGTTCACTAGGGAGTAAGTACAATGAGCAGTTCTTC

D gene: TRBD1
V gene: TRBV5-8
J gene: TRBJ1-4
clone size: -
CDR3 protein: CASSHRTGLGEKLFF
CDR3 DNA: TGTGCCAGCAGCCATCGGACAGGGCTTGGCGAAAAACTGTTTTTT

D gene: -
V gene: TRBV2
J gene: TRBJ1-6
clone size: -
CDR3 protein: CASSDSIYNSPLHF
CDR3 DNA: TGTGCCAGCAGTGATAGTATATATAATTCACCCCTCCACTTT

D gene: TRBD2
V gene: TRBV4-1
J gene: TRBJ2-1
clone size: -
CDR3 protein: CASSQGLADLIHNEQFF
CDR3 DNA: TGCGCCAGCAGCCAGGGACTAGCGGACCTTATACACAATGAGCAGTTCTTC

D gene: TRBD2
V gene: TRBV9
J gene: TRBJ2-1
clone size: -
CDR3 protein: CASSVTSGKVNEQFF
CDR3 DNA: TGTGCCAGCAGCGTAACTAGCGGGAAGGTCAATGAGCAGTTCTTC

D gene: -
V gene: TRBV29-1
J gene: TRBJ1-1
clone size: -
CDR3 protein: CSVEAHFNTEAFF
CDR3 DNA: TGCAGCGTAGAGGCACACTTCAACACTGAAGCTTTCTTT

D gene: -
V gene: TRBV4-1
J gene: TRBJ2-3
clone size: -
CDR3 protein: CASSFTAEASTDTQYF
CDR3 DNA: TGCGCCAGCAGCTTCACAGCGGAAGCTAGCACAGATACGCAGTATTTT

D gene: -
V gene: TRBV19
J gene: TRBJ2-7
clone size: -
CDR3 protein: CASSIVYGGYEQYF
CDR3 DNA: TGTGCCAGTAGTATTGTGTACGGCGGCTACGAGCAGTACTTC

D gene: -
V gene: TRBV7-2
J gene: TRBJ1-2
clone size: -
CDR3 protein: CASSFRDNAGYTF
CDR3 DNA: TGTGCCAGCAGCTTCCGGGACAACGCGGGCTACACCTTC

D gene: -
V gene: TRBV5-8
J gene: TRBJ1-3
clone size: -
CDR3 protein: CASSFRLPSSGNTIYF
CDR3 DNA: TGTGCCAGCAGCTTCCGACTTCCCTCCTCTGGAAACACCATATATTTT